These 19 T cell receptor beta chains were sequenced from one sample in a study of T cell clonality in common variable immunodeficiency. Profiled with immunoSEQ multiplex PCR; TCRdb holds only in-frame clones, not every one. Singletons are absent from the sample, which has 25,000 to 35,000 clones. The sample taken for sequencing was peripheral blood mononuclear cells. Receptors were obtained from a person aged 18 to 75 in good health.

Ten or more counts support this clone. The read ends 3 residues before the CDR3 terminus; that terminus is restored from the germline J gene. This chain connects TRBV14 to TRBJ1-6; 7 bases agree with TRBD1. The CDR3 is made up of 15 amino acids. The J segment lost 7 bases and the V segment lost 6 bases, leaving 9 bases of the junction unmatched. The V gene's germline CDR1 is SGHDN and CDR2 FVKESK. The sequenced CDR3 bases are TGTGCCAGCAGTAAAGTCAGGGGGATCAATTCACCC. Protein product: CASSKVRGINSP. The full CDR3 protein is CASSKVRGINSPLHF.

This clone was found many times. From the germline J gene comes the end of the CDR3, since the read stops 3 residues before it. The V and J genes are TRBV9 and TRBJ2-1; 7 bases map to TRBD1. The CDR3 totals 15 residues. The germline gives CDR1 SGDLS, CDR2 YYNGEE. After removal of 4 bases from V and 1 base from J, the junction contained 5 bases not matched to a gene. CDR3 bases read: TGTGCCAGCAGCCCCTGGGGACAGTCCTACAATGAG. It specifies CASSPWGQSYNE. The entire CDR3 reads CASSPWGQSYNEQFF.

This clone has at least ten counts. The CDR3 end is not reached by the read, which stops 3 residues before it; the germline J gene fills it in. The rearrangement uses TRBV7-3 and TRBJ2-2, with 11 bases lining up with TRBD2. V was clipped by 5 bases and J by 1 base; unmatched bases: 3. The CDR3 sequence is 16 residues long. CDR1 and CDR2 (germline): SGHTA, FQGTGA. The CDR3 loop is CASSDGTSGNTGELFF. The sequenced part of the CDR3 DNA is TGTGCCAGCAGCGACGGGACTAGCGGGAACACCGGGGAG.

There are many counts of this clone. The CDR3 goes on 3 residues after the read ends, and that part is filled in from the germline J gene. The chain carries TRBV19 and TRBJ2-3; a possible D gene is TRBD1 (5 bases). Trimming removed 2 bases from V and 4 bases from J, with 10 bases in between. The CDR3 has 14 residues. From germline, CDR1 is LNHDA and CDR2 SQIVND (reference sequence). The CDR3 region is CASSIQGFADTQYF. CDR3 DNA, as far as it was read: TGTGCCAGTAGTATACAGGGATTCGCAGATACG. Full variable domain (outside the CDR3, taken from reference TRBV19 and TRBJ2-3): DGGITQSPKYLFRKEGQNVTLSCEQNLNHDAMYWYRQDPGQGLRLIYYSQIVNDFQKGDIAEGYSVSREKKESFPLTVTSAQKNPTAFYLCASSIQGFADTQYFGPGTRLTVL.

Many counts were recorded for this clone. The missing CDR3 end, 3 residues past where the read stops, is filled in from the germline J gene. The rearrangement joins TRBV7-3 to TRBJ2-5; D perhaps matches TRBD2 (5 bases). This CDR3 region has 15 residues. CDR1 and CDR2 from the germline V gene are SGHTA and FQGTGA. The V and J ends lost 2 bases and 4 bases respectively, with 14 bases between them. The CDR3 DNA, read in part, is TGTGCCAGCAGCTTAGGCCCCGGGGAGCGAGAGACC. Its protein is CASSLGPGERET. The full CDR3 protein reads CASSLGPGERETQYF.

This clone was detected ten times or more. The read finishes 3 residues shy of the CDR3 end, and the germline J gene is used to complete it. This chain connects TRBV20-1 to TRBJ1-5; 8 bases are shared with TRBD1. After removal of 1 base from V and 5 bases from J, the junction contained 7 bases not matched to a gene. Germline V gene lookup returns CDR1 DFQATT and CDR2 SNEGSKA (reference sequence). This CDR3 is 15 amino acids long. The CDR3 protein is CSARARGQGHQPQHF. The part of the CDR3 DNA that was read is TGCAGTGCTAGAGCCCGAGGACAGGGACATCAGCCC.

To note about this clone: The observed sequence ends 3 residues before the CDR3 terminus, with the missing tail filled in from the germline J gene. V gene TRBV2 combines with J gene TRBJ1-1, with 7 bases identical to TRBD1. The V segment lost 4 bases and the J segment 0 bases; nucleotides outside the gene matches: 2. Germline CDR1 SNHLY, CDR2 FYNNEI. The CDR3 is 14 amino acids. The chain's CDR3 is CASSATGLNTEAFF. The CDR3 DNA, read in part, is TGTGCCAGCAGTGCGACAGGGCTGAACACTGAA.

Concerning this clone itself: Mismatch with germline at one junction end may stem from a read error. Partial CDR3 DNA: TGTGCCAACAGTTTCCAATATCAGCCC. It codes for CANSFQYQP. In full, the CDR3 reads CANSFQYQPQHF. This chain uses TRBV6-2 or TRBV6-3 with TRBJ1-5; D is ambiguous. The read stops 3 residues short of the end of the CDR3; the missing end is completed from the germline J gene. The CDR3 loop spans 12 amino acids. CDR1 and CDR2 (germline): MNHEY, SVGEGT.

This clone appeared many times. The CDR3 sequence is CASSAGTGVGELFF. Incomplete CDR3 DNA: TGTGCCAGTAGTGCCGGGACAGGGGTCGGGGAG. The gene calls are TRBV19 and TRBJ2-2, with TRBD1 identical over 10 bases. The sequence runs out 3 residues before the end of the CDR3; the remainder is reconstructed from the germline J gene. V lost 5 bases, J lost 7 bases, and 4 bases stayed unmatched. The CDR3 runs 14 residues. In germline, CDR1 is LNHDA, CDR2 SQIVND (reference sequence).

This clone has a count of ten or more. The read ends 3 residues before the CDR3 terminus; that terminus is restored from the germline J gene. The genes are TRBV6-2 or TRBV6-3 and TRBJ2-1, with 8 bases lining up with TRBD2. Trimming removed 6 bases from V and 3 bases from J; junction bases left unmatched: 7. The CDR3 sequence is 15 residues long. Germline-derived CDR1 and CDR2 are MNHEY and SVGEGT. The DNA read from the CDR3 is TGTGCCAGCAGCCCCGGGGGGGAGGGCTACAATGAG. It codes for CASSPGGEGYNE. The complete CDR3 protein is CASSPGGEGYNEQFF.

This clone was found many times. The CDR3 end falls 3 residues outside the read, so it is completed with the germline J gene. The chain carries TRBV10-3 and TRBJ1-2, with TRBD1 matching over 7 bases. CDR3 length: 14 residues. Germline values: CDR1 ENHRY, CDR2 SYGVKD. V gave up 8 bases and J gave up 1 base; unmatched junction bases: 7. CDR3 bases read: TGTGCCATCCAGGGGGATTTGGGTAACTATGGC. Translated: CAIQGDLGNYG. The whole CDR3 sequence is CAIQGDLGNYGYTF.

Notes on this clone: The CDR3 extends 3 residues past the end of the read, so its final part is completed from the germline J gene. J is TRBJ1-1 and V is TRBV11-3, with D perhaps TRBD1 (5 bases). The CDR3 totals 14 residues. The germline V and J ends were trimmed by 3 bases and 0 bases, with 8 bases remaining between them. Germline values: CDR1 SGHNT, CDR2 YENEEA. The CDR3 sequence is CASSFGGLNTEAFF. CDR3 bases read: TGTGCCAGCAGCTTCGGGGGTTTGAACACTGAA.

On this clone: The read ends 3 residues early relative to the CDR3; the germline J gene fills the gap. The chain recombines TRBV7-2 with TRBJ2-7, with D possibly TRBD1 on 6 matching bases. CDR3 length: 14 amino acids. V gave up 3 bases and J gave up 2 bases, with 11 bases separating them. Germline CDR1 reads SGHTA; CDR2 reads FQGNSA. CDR3 DNA (partial): TGTGCCAGCAGCTTTGAAGACAGGCCCTACGAG. This gives the protein CASSFEDRPYE. From start to end, the CDR3 is CASSFEDRPYEQYF.

Remarks on this clone: The read is 3 residues too short to cover the CDR3 end, so that end is filled in from the germline J gene. The chain joins TRBV5-1 to TRBJ2-2; TRBD1 matches 7 bases. The CDR3 extends over 18 amino acids. Looked up from germline, CDR1 is SGHRS and CDR2 is YFSETQ. J lost 0 bases, V lost 7 bases, and 15 bases had no gene match. The sequenced CDR3 bases are TGCGCCAGCGGGAGAGGGGGCCGAATCACTACGAACACCGGGGAG. Encoded protein: CASGRGGRITTNTGE. The full CDR3 is CASGRGGRITTNTGELFF.

At least ten counts were recorded for this clone. The CDR3 loop is CSATGGSALSYNSPLHF. CDR3 bases read: TGCAGTGCTACAGGAGGGTCCGCGCTCTCCTATAATTCACCC. The chain employs TRBV20-1 and TRBJ1-6, with D hard to call. The read terminates 3 residues before the CDR3 end, so the remaining end is supplied by the germline J gene. Trimming removed 4 bases at V and 0 bases at J, with 16 bases between. The germline CDR1 and CDR2 sequences are DFQATT and SNEGSKA (reference sequence). The CDR3 is 17 amino acids.

This clone was recorded many times. Read coverage stops 3 residues before the CDR3 terminus; the germline J gene supplies the remainder. The J gene is TRBJ2-1, the V gene TRBV20-1; D uncertain. Germline values: CDR1 DFQATT, CDR2 SNEGSKA (reference sequence). The CDR3 totals 11 residues. Between the trimmed V and J ends, which lost 6 bases and 9 bases, there was a span of 12 bases. This chain's CDR3 is CSALLTREQFF. The part of the CDR3 DNA that was read is TGCAGTGCCCTTCTGACTCGTGAG.

This clone appeared many times. The CDR3 end lies 3 residues beyond the end of the read and is filled in from the germline J gene. V usage is TRBV18 and J usage is TRBJ2-1, with D maybe TRBD1 (6 bases). V shed 0 bases and J shed 9 bases, with 21 bases lying between them. Germline lookup yields CDR1 KGHSH and CDR2 LQKENI. The CDR3 has 17 amino acids. The CDR3 bases that were read are TGTGCCAGCTCACCACCGGTCGGCAGGGGCAGGTATAGTGAG. Translation: CASSPPVGRGRYSE. The entire CDR3 protein reads CASSPPVGRGRYSEQFF.

This clone was detected many times. The CDR3 bases that were read are TGTGCCAGCTCGACAGCCAACCCCTATGGC. The encoded protein is CASSTANPYG. The CDR3 reads in full as CASSTANPYGYTF. The chain uses TRBV13 and TRBJ1-2; D is perhaps TRBD1 (5 bases). The read gets to within 3 residues of the CDR3 end, and the germline J gene fills in the rest. This CDR3 has 13 amino acids. The V end lost 8 bases, the J end lost 4 bases, and 14 bases lay between the germline ends. Germline loops: CDR1 PRHDT, CDR2 FYEKMQ (reference sequence).

Comments on this clone: The read is 3 residues too short to cover the CDR3 end, so that end is filled in from the germline J gene. The chain recombines TRBV23-1 with TRBJ1-5; D remains ambiguous. TRBV23-1 carries the ORF label, with uncertain function. V was trimmed by 5 bases and J by 5 bases, leaving 7 bases between them. The CDR3 contains 12 residues. CDR3: CASSLTYQPQHF. CDR3 DNA (partial): TGCGCCAGCAGTTTAACTTATCAGCCC.